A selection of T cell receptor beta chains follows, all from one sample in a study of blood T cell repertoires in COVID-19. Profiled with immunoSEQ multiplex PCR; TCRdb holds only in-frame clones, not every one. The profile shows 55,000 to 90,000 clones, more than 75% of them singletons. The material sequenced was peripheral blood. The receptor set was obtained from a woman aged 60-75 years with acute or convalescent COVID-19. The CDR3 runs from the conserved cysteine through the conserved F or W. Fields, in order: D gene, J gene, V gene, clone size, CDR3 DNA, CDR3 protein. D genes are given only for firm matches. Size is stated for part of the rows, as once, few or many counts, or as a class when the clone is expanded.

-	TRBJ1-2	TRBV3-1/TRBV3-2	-	TGTGCCAGCAGCCACGGACGGAGGGGTAATGGCTACACCTTC	CASSHGRRGNGYTF
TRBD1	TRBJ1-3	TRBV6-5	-	TGTGCCAGCAGCAGGACAGGGGCAGGAAACACCATATATTTT	CASSRTGAGNTIYF
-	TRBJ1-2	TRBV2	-	TGTGCCAGCAGTCCCGGGTCCTTAAACTATGGCTACACCTTC	CASSPGSLNYGYTF
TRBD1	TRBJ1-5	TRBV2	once	TGTGCCAGCAGGGGAAGGGACAGGGGGGCCCAGCCCCAGCATTTT	CASRGRDRGAQPQHF
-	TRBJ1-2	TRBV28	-	TGTGCCACCACACGGAGGGAGCGTGGCTACACCTTC	CATTRRERGYTF
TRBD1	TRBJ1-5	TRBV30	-	TGTGCCTGGAGTGTACGTGGCAGGGGGGCCGTTCGTCCCCAGCATTTT	CAWSVRGRGAVRPQHF
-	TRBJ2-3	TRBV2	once	TGTGCCAGCAAGAAAGAACCGGGCACAGATACGCAGTATTTT	CASKKEPGTDTQYF
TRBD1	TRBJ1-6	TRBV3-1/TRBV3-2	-	TGTGCCAGCAGCCCCACCCCCGGGACAGGGGACTCACCCCTCCACTTT	CASSPTPGTGDSPLHF
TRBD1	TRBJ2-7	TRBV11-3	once	TGTGCCAGCAGCTTGGGACAGGGGGCAACCCTCCACCTCTCCTACGAGCAGTACTTC	CASSLGQGATLHLSYEQYF
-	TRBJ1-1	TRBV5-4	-	TGTGCCAGCAGCTTGACGGTCCGAAATTCCGAAGCTTTCTTT	CASSLTVRNSEAFF
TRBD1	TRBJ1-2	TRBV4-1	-	TGCGCCAGCAGCCTAGCGCAGGGGGCTGCCTATGGCTACACCTTC	CASSLAQGAAYGYTF
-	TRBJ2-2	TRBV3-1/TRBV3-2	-	TGTGCCAGCAGCCAAGCGTCGTCAGGGGCGCGAACCGGGGAGCTGTTTTTT	CASSQASSGARTGELFF
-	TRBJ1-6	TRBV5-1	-	TGCGCCAGCAGCGAGGCGCCAGGGGTTACTTCACCCCTCCACTTT	CASSEAPGVTSPLHF
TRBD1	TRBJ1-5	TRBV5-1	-	TGCGCCAGCAGCTTGGATGCGACAGGGGTAAATCAGCCCCAGCATTTT	CASSLDATGVNQPQHF
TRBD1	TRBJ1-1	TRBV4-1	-	TGCGCCAGCAGCCGAGCAGGGGGGATGAACACTGAAGCTTTCTTT	CASSRAGGMNTEAFF
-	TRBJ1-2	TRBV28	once	TGTGCCAGCAGTTTAAATTTCGGGGCTAACTATGGCTACACCTTC	CASSLNFGANYGYTF
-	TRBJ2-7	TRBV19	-	TGTGCCAGTAGTGTCAAACAGGGTTACGAGCAGTACTTC	CASSVKQGYEQYF
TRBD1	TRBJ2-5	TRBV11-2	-	TGTGCCAGCAGCCCTCCGGGACAGAAAGAGACCCAGTACTTC	CASSPPGQKETQYF
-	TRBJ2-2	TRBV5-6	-	TGTGCCAGCAGCCAGGGGACCGGGGAGCTGTTTTTT	CASSQGTGELFF
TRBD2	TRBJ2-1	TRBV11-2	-	TGTGCCAGCAGCCGCAGCGGGGGGGCTGTCAATGAGCAGTTCTTC	CASSRSGGAVNEQFF
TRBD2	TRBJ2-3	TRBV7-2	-	TGTGCCAGCAGCTTAGGTCTGGCTAGCGGGGTAGATACGCAGTATTTT	CASSLGLASGVDTQYF
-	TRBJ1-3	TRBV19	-	TGTGCCAGTAGTCCCCGGAGGGACGGAAACTCTGGAAACACCATATATTTT	CASSPRRDGNSGNTIYF
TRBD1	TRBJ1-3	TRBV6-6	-	TGTGCCAGCAGCGACCAGGACAGGTCCTCTGGAAACACCATATATTTT	CASSDQDRSSGNTIYF
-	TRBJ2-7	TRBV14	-	TGTGCCAGCAGCCAACAGGGCTTGGGGTACGAGCAGTACTTC	CASSQQGLGYEQYF
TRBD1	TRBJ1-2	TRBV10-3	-	TGTGCCATCAGCGGAGGACAGGGGGACTATGGCTACACCTTC	CAISGGQGDYGYTF
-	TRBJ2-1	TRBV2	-	TGTGCCAGCTTGTGGAGCTCCTACAATGAGCAGTTCTTC	CASLWSSYNEQFF
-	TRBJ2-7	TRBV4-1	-	TGCGCCAGCAGCCAACCGGGATTCTTGGATGAGCAGTACTTC	CASSQPGFLDEQYF
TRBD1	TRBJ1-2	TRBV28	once	TGTGCCAGCAGTACCAACAGGGGGACAAACTATGGCTACACCTTC	CASSTNRGTNYGYTF
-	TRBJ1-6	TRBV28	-	TGTGCCAGCAGTTTAGCAGGGCATAATTCACCCCTCCACTTT	CASSLAGHNSPLHF
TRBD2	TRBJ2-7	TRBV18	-	TGTGCCAGCTCACCAAAGATTAGCGGGGGGCTGACCTACGAGCAGTACTTC	CASSPKISGGLTYEQYF
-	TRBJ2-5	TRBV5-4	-	TGTGCCAGCAGCTCGGGGGAGACCCAGTACTTC	CASSSGETQYF
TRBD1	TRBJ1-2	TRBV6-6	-	TGTGCCAGCAGTCCCGGGACAGGGAGGATGCAGGACTATGGCTACACCTTC	CASSPGTGRMQDYGYTF
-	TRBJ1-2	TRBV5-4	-	TGTGCCAGCAGCCTGGCGGCCGACTACTATGGCTACACCTTC	CASSLAADYYGYTF
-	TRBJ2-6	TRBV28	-	TGTGCCAGCAGCCCTGGGGAGGGGGAGGTAGCCGGGGCCAACGTCCTGACTTTC	CASSPGEGEVAGANVLTF
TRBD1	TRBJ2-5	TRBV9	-	TGTGCCAGCAGCGTAAGGGTAGGGGGCGTAGAGACCCAGTACTTC	CASSVRVGGVETQYF
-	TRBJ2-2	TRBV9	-	TGTGCCAGCAGCGTCTCATTCGGGGCCGGGGAGCTGTTTTTT	CASSVSFGAGELFF
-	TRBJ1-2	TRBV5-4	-	TGTGCCAGCAGCTCACAGGGTAGCTTGACTGACTACACCTTC	CASSSQGSLTDYTF
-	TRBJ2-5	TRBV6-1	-	TGTGCCAGCAGTGAAGGAGGGGGGGGAGAGACCCAGTACTTC	CASSEGGGGETQYF
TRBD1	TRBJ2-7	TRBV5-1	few	TGCGCCAGCAGACTATCCGGACAGGGGAATTACGAGCAGTACTTC	CASRLSGQGNYEQYF
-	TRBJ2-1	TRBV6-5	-	TGTGCCAGCAGTCCGCCTCTAGTGTTTATACGGCAGTTCTTC	CASSPPLVFIRQFF
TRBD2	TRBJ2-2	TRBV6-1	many	TGTGCCAGCAGTGACCTCGGGGGGACTAACACCGGGGAGCTGTTTTTT	CASSDLGGTNTGELFF
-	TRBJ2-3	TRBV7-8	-	TGTGCCAGCAGCTTATATGGGGGGGCCAATACGCAGTATTTT	CASSLYGGANTQYF
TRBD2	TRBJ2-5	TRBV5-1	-	TGCGCCAGCAGCTTGAACCTGCTAGCGGGGAAGGAGACCCAGTACTTC	CASSLNLLAGKETQYF
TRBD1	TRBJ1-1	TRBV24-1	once	TGTGCCACCAGTGAGGGGGACAGGGTGAACACTGAAGCTTTCTTT	CATSEGDRVNTEAFF
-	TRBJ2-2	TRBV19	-	TGTGCCAGTAACCTTCAGGCCGAGAGCGGGGAGCTGTTTTTT	CASNLQAESGELFF
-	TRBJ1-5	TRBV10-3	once	TGTGCCATCAGTGAGTCGACCGGGGGGAATCAGCCCCAGCATTTT	CAISESTGGNQPQHF
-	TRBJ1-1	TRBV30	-	TGTGCCTGGAAAGCCTCACTAAGGAACACTGAAGCTTTCTTT	CAWKASLRNTEAFF
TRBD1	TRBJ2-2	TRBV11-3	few	TGTGCCAGCAGCTTGCAGGGACAGGCCGGGGAGCTGTTTTTT	CASSLQGQAGELFF
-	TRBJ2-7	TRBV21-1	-	TGTGCCAGCAGCACACGGCAGGGGTCCTACGAGCAGTACTTC	CASSTRQGSYEQYF
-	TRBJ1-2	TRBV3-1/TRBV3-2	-	TGTGCCAGCAGCCAAGGTAGTGCGACAACTAACTATGGCTACACCTTC	CASSQGSATTNYGYTF
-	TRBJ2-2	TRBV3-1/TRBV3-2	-	TGTGCCAGCAGCCTCGAGGGGGAGCTGTTTTTT	CASSLEGELFF
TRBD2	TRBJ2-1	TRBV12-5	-	TGTGCTAGTGTCACGGGGGGGCCCAACAATGAGCAGTTCTTC	CASVTGGPNNEQFF
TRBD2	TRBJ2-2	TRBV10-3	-	TGTGCCATCAGAGTAGCGGGAACGAACACCGGGGAGCTGTTTTTT	CAIRVAGTNTGELFF